This TCR beta chain appears in the sequencing data of a study of T cell responses to AZD1222 COVID-19 vaccine (dated by TCRdb to the early 2020s). Looking at the study overall: A total of about 240 trial participants underwent TCR sequencing, of whom nearly 210 received two doses of AZD1222 and 26 received two doses of the MenACWY control vaccine. Trial participants were enrolled by age into 18-55, 56-69 and 70-plus year subgroups, with 148, 28 and 57 TCR-sequenced participants respectively.

The germline V gene gives CDR1 as SGHRS and CDR2 as YFSETQ. Relative to germline, V is 0 bases shorter and J is 2 bases shorter, with 11 bases between their ends. The CDR3 goes from the cysteine to the phenylalanine over 16 residues. Only the CDR3 part of the read is kept: 48 bases, read in frame from the first base. Explained via the paper, the time point label denotes: about 28 days (+/-7) after the second vaccine dose. AZD1222 recipients with second doses at about 4 weeks or about 12 weeks were pooled, because spike-specific TCR depth and breadth did not differ between schedules. Vaccinee samples were obtained from the UK trials COV001 and COV002, which included a single-blind randomized controlled phase 2/3 trial of AZD1222 (ChAdOx1 nCoV-19) in healthy adults. For TCRbeta chain sequencing, PBMC samples were collected from trial participants at day 0 and at day 28 after the second dose. What the research found in general, with its limitations: Conclusions about previously exposed vaccinees were limited because only a handful of AZD1222 recipients were SARS-CoV-2 seropositive at baseline. The whole spike protein was spanned by vaccine-associated CD4 TCRs, and dominant responses were seen in regions 160-218 and 743-854. Reportedly, close to half of the unique spike-specific TCRs recognized epitopes lying outside the regions that are mutated in the B.1.351 and B.1.1.7 variants. After two AZD1222 doses, both the breadth and the depth of spike-specific TCRs were significantly higher than at day 0 and than in MenACWY recipients. The 56-69-year group was small, and its depth increase did not reach significance, likely because of low power. Most participants were white British and females outnumbered males, and the authors suggested that clonal diversity may have been underestimated. Because no day 14 peak-response samples were available, the repertoires could be characterized only after the peak T cell response.

About this clone itself: The clone's antigen remains unknown. No much larger clone is present one base from it, and per-base qualities are unavailable.

The CDR3 regions of human TCRbeta chains were analyzed by immunosequencing. Processing in the source paper ran as follows. Repertoire TCRs were matched against a reference library of SARS-CoV-2-specific TCRs generated with the MIRA antigen-specificity platform. Breadth was defined as the fraction of unique TCRs that were SARS-CoV-2-associated, and depth was defined as the fraction of total T cells that were SARS-CoV-2-associated. Using the MIRA data, every spike-specific TCR was mapped to the spike region that the TCR reacted to and assigned to either a CD4 or a CD8 class. Log10-transformed breadth and depth values were compared by one-way ANOVA with Sidak's multiple comparisons tests. TCRdb carries this immuneACCESS record with in-frame sequences only. Its versions omit some clonotypes, under half of them owing to an unresolved V gene in the studies checked, with the rest unexplained. That table furnishes V, J and clone size, whereas the DNA furnished D and trimming. The sample yields about 120,000 clones; 85% to 90% were counted once. About 2.9% of the sample belongs to the ten largest clones.

The input for sequencing was peripheral blood, taken 28 days after the second AZD1222 dose. This receptor was taken from an adult who received the AZD1222 COVID-19 vaccine. The V and J genes are TRBV5-1 and TRBJ2-2, and perhaps TRBD2 as D gene, on 5 matching bases. The DNA reads TGCGCCAGCAGCTTGGGGCTAGCAGTAAACACCGGGGAGCTGTTTTTT. Its translation is CASSLGLAVNTGELFF.